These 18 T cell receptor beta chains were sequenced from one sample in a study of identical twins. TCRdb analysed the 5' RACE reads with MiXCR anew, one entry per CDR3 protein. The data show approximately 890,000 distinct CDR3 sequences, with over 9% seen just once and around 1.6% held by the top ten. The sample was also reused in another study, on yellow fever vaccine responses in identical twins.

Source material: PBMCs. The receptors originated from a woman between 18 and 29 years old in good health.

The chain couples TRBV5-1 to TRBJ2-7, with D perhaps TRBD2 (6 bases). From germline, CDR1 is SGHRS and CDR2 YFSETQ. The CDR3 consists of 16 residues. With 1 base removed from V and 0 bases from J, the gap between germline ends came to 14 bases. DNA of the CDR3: TGCGCCAGCAGCTTGTTCCCGGGGGTCAGCTCCTACGAGCAGTACTTC. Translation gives CASSLFPGVSSYEQYF.

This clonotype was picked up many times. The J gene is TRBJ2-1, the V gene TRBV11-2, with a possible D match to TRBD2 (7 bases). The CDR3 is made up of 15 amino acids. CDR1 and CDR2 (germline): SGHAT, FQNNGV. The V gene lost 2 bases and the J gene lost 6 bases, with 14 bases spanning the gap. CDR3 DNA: TGTGCCAGCAGCTTACTAGGGGGGGAAGGCAATGAGCAGTTCTTC. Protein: CASSLLGGEGNEQFF.

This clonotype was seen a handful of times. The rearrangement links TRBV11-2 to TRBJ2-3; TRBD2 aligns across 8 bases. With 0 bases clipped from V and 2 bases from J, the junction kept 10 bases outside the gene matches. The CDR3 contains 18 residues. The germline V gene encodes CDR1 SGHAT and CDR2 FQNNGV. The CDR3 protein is CASSLDPPGGGPTDTQYF. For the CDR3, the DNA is TGTGCCAGCAGCTTAGACCCTCCCGGGGGGGGACCCACAGATACGCAGTATTTT.

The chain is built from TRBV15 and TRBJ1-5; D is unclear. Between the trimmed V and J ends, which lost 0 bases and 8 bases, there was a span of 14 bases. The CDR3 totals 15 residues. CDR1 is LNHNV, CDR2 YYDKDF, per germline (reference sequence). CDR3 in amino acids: CATSRELLEWEPQHF. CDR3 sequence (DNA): TGTGCCACCAGCAGAGAACTACTAGAATGGGAGCCCCAGCATTTT.

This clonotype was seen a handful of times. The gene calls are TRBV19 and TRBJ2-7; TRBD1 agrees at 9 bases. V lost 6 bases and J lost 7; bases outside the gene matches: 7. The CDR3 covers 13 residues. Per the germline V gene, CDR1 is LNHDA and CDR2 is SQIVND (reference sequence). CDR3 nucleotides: TGTGCCAGTAGCAGGACAGGGGTTGGAGAGCAGTACTTC. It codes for CASSRTGVGEQYF.

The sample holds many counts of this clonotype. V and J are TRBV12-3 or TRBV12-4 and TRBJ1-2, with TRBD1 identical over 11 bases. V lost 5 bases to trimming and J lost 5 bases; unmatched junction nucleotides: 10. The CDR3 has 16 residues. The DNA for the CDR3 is TGTGCCAGCAGTCGGACAGGGGGCAGGGTTGGTTATGGCTACACCTTC. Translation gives CASSRTGGRVGYGYTF.

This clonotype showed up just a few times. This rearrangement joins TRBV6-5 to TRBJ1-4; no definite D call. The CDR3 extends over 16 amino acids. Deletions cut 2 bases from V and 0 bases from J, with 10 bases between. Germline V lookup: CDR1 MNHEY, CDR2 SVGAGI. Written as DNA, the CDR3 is TGTGCCAGCAGTTACGCGGCTTCAGCAACTAATGAAAAACTGTTTTTT. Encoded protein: CASSYAASATNEKLFF.

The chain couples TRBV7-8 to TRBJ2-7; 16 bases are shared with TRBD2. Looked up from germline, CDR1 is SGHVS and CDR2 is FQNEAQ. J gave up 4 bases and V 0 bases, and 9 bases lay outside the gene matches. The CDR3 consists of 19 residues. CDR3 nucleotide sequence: TGTGCCAGCAGCTTAGCAGGGACGTCGGGACTAGCGGGAGGGTACGAGCAGTACTTC. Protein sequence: CASSLAGTSGLAGGYEQYF.

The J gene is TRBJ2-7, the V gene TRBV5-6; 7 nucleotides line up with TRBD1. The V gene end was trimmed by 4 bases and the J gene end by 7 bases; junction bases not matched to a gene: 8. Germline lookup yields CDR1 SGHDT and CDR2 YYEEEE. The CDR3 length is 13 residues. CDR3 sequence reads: CASSRGGYNEQYV. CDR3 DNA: TGTGCCAGCAGCCGAGGGGGCTATAATGAGCAGTACGTC.

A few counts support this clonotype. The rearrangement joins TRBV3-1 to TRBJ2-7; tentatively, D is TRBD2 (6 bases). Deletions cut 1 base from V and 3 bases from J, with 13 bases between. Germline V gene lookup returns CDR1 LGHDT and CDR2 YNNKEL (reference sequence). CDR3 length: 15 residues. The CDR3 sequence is CASSQVFSGYYEQYF. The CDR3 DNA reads TGTGCCAGCAGCCAAGTATTTAGCGGATACTACGAGCAGTACTTC.

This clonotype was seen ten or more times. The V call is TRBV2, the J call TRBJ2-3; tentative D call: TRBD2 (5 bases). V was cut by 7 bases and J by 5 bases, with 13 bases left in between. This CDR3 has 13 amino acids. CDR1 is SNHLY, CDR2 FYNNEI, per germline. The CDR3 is CASKAEERDTQYF. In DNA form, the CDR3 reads TGTGCCAGCAAAGCGGAGGAAAGAGATACGCAGTATTTT.

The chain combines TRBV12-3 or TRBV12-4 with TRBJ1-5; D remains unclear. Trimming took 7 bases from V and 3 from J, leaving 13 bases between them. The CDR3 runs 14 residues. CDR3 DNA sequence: TGTGCCAGCACCCCCGGACGGAACAATCAGCCCCAGCATTTT. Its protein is CASTPGRNNQPQHF.

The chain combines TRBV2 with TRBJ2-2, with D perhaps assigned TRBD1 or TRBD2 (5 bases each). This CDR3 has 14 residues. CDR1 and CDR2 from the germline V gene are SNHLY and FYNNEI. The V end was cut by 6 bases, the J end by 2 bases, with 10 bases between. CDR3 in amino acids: CASRGDRNTGELFF. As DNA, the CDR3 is TGTGCCAGCAGGGGAGACAGAAACACCGGGGAGCTGTTTTTT.

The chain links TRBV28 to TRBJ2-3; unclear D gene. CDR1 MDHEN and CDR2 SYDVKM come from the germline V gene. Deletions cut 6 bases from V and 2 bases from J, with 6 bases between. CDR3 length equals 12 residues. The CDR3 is CASRKVTDTQYF. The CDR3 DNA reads TGTGCCAGCAGGAAGGTCACAGATACGCAGTATTTT.

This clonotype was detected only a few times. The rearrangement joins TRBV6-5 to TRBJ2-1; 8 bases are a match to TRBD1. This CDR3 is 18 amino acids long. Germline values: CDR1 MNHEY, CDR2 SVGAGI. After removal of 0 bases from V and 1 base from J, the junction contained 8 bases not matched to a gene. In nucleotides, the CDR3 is TGTGCCAGCAGTTACTCCTCCACAACAGGGGGATCCTACAATGAGCAGTTCTTC. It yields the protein CASSYSSTTGGSYNEQFF.

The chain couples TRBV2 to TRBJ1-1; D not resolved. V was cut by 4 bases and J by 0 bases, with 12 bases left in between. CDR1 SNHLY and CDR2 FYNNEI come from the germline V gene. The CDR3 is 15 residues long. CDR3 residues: CASSAWVTLNTEAFF. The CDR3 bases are TGTGCCAGCAGTGCGTGGGTGACCCTGAACACTGAAGCTTTCTTT.

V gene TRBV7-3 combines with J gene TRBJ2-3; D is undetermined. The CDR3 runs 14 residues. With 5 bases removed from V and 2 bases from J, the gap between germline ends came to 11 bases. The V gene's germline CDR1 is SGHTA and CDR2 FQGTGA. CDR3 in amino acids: CASSRTGYTDTQYF. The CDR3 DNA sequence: TGTGCCAGCAGCCGAACGGGTTACACAGATACGCAGTATTTT.

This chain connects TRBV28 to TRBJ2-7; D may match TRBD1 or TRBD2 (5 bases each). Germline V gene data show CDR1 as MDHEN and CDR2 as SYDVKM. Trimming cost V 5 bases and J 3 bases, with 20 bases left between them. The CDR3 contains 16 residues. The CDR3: CASSRSGAQRGYEQYV. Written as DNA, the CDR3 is TGTGCCAGCAGTCGTTCCGGGGCCCAAAGAGGCTACGAGCAGTACGTC.